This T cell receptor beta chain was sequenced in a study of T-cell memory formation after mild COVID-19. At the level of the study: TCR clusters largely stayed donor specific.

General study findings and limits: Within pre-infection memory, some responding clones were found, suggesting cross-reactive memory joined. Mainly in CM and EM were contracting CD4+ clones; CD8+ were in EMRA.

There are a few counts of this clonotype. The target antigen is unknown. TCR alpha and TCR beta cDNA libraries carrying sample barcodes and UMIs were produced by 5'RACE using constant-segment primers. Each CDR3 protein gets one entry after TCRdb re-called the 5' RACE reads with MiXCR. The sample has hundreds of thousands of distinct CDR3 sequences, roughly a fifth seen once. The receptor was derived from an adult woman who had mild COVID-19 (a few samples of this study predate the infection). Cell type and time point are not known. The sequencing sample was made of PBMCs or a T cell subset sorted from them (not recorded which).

The CDR3 DNA sequence: TGTGCCAGCAGCTTAGTAGAGGGGGGCGAGCAGTACTTC. It translates to CASSLVEGGEQYF. This sequence joins TRBV7-9 and TRBJ2-7; D possibly uses TRBD1 or TRBD2 (6 bases each). CDR3 length: 13 residues. Trimming removed 1 base from V and 6 bases from J, with 10 bases in between. From germline, CDR1 is SEHNR and CDR2 FQNEAQ (reference sequence). Full variable domain (rest looked up from reference TRBV7-9 and TRBJ2-7): DTGVSQNPRHKITKRGQNVTFRCDPISEHNRLYWYRQTLGQGPEFLTYFQNEAQLEKSRLLSDRFSAERPKGSFSTLEIQRTEQGDSAMYLCASSLVEGGEQYFGPGTRLTVT.